This T cell receptor (beta chain) was found in a study of identical twins. This clonotype occurred a few times. TCRdb independently ran MiXCR on the 5' RACE reads; one entry per CDR3 protein. The table includes more than 250,000 distinct CDR3 sequences, around 8.8% detected once. This CDR3 contains 14 residues. The V gene end was trimmed by 6 bases and the J gene end by 4 bases; junction bases not matched to a gene: 3. The germline V gene has CDR1 LNHDA and CDR2 SQIVND (reference sequence). The same data also went into a second study, on yellow fever vaccine responses in identical twins.

What was sequenced was memory (CD45RO+) T cells sorted from blood. This sequence originates from a woman under 30 in good health. The rearrangement joins TRBV19 to TRBJ2-1, with 10 bases aligning to TRBD2. Written as DNA, the CDR3 is TGTGCCAGTAGATGGACTAGCGGATACAATGAGCAGTTCTTC. As protein: CASRWTSGYNEQFF.